This T cell receptor beta chain stems from a study of cytomegalovirus exposure and HLA in healthy donors. On the study more broadly: There were 85 million or so unique TCRs (from HLA-typed donors) in an early data release.

Trimming took off 7 bases at V and 8 bases at J, with 21 bases between the two ends. CDR1 is SQVTM and CDR2 is ANQGSEA in the germline V gene. The CDR3 spans 14 residues. Points from the study as a whole: Rare TCR sequences predominated, though certain public TCRs were found in many donors.

Primers for the PCR totalled 60 Vbeta and 13 Jbeta. Assay: immunoSEQ multiplex PCR; the TCRdb copy retains only in-frame clones and omits some. The sample has over 200,000 clones; roughly 84% are singletons. Worth noting for this clone: Its antigen is currently unknown.

Sample: PBMCs. The chain couples TRBV29-1 to TRBJ2-1; D may be TRBD2 (6 bases). The receptor comes from a human donor in good health. CDR3 loop: CSATGTEAPHEQFF. The CDR3 DNA reads as TGCAGCGCCACCGGGACTGAGGCCCCTCATGAGCAGTTCTTC.